This TCR beta chain was identified in a study of blood T cell repertoires in COVID-19. Study context: The United States, Italy and Spain were the sources of the acute and convalescent COVID-19 samples. The cDNA or gDNA used as material had been derived from T cells, B-cell-depleted T cells, or PBMCs.

Authors' analysis steps: Cell counts per sample came from amplifying reference gene primers. TCRdb keeps only in-frame clones here, not all; method: immunoSEQ multiplex PCR. V, J and clone size are taken as reported in that table, and D and trimming were inferred from the DNA itself. The sample holds approximately 32,000 clones, around 88% seen once. Trimming took 0 bases from V and 0 from J; bases not matched to a gene: 10. The CDR3 totals 18 residues. Germline-derived CDR1 and CDR2 are MNHEY and SVGEGT. Material for sequencing was peripheral blood. This chain links TRBV6-2 or TRBV6-3 with TRBJ1-1; TRBD1 matches at 7 bases. The TCR originated in a woman in her 70s with active COVID-19. CDR3 sequence: CASSYSNRGRNMNTEAFF. Written as DNA, the CDR3 is TGTGCCAGCAGTTACTCGAATAGGGGGCGAAACATGAACACTGAAGCTTTCTTT.